This entry lists 8 T cell receptor beta chains sequenced from one sample in a study of CD8 T cells in Susac syndrome. Roughly 0.45 to 1 ug RNA was reverse transcribed with random hexamers. One entry per CDR3 protein, called by TCRdb with MiXCR from the immunoSEQ multiplex PCR reads. The data show more than 90,000 distinct CDR3 sequences, with 85% to 95% seen just once and around 0.085% held by the top ten. Material: CD4+ T cells from PBMCs. The receptors were sampled from a human donor with multiple sclerosis.

The chain couples TRBV15 to TRBJ1-1; tentative D call: TRBD1 (5 bases). CDR3 length equals 15 residues. In germline, CDR1 is LNHNV, CDR2 YYDKDF (reference sequence). Trimming took 1 base from V and 4 from J, leaving 13 bases between them. The CDR3 DNA reads as TGTGCCACCAGCAGAGCTGCAGGGCAGGCCACTGAAGCTTTCTTT. Residues: CATSRAAGQATEAFF.

The gene calls are TRBV30 and TRBJ1-3; D is unresolved. V was trimmed by 0 bases and J by 5 bases, leaving 8 bases between them. CDR3 size: 13 residues. CDR1 and CDR2 from the germline V gene are GTSNPN and SVGIG (reference sequence). CDR3 protein: CAWSVGQRNTIYF. The CDR3 nucleotides read TGTGCCTGGAGTGTAGGGCAGCGAAACACCATATATTTT. The full variable domain, in which reference TRBV30 and TRBJ1-3 provide the parts outside the CDR3, is SQTIHQWPATLVQPVGSPLSLECTVEGTSNPNLYWYRQAAGRGLQLLFYSVGIGQISSEVPQNLSASRPQDRQFILSSKKLLLSDSGFYLCAWSVGQRNTIYFGEGSWLTVV.

With respect to this clonotype: An end of the junction differs from the germline gene, which may be a read error. V usage is TRBV11-2 and J usage is TRBJ1-6, with D tentatively TRBD1 (6 bases). The CDR3 consists of 14 residues. Germline-derived CDR1 and CDR2 are SGHAT and FQNNGV. The CDR3 DNA reads as TGTGCCACCAGCAGGGACAAGAGGAATTCACCCCTCCACTTT. Amino acids: CATSRDKRNSPLHF.

The rearrangement joins TRBV5-1 to TRBJ2-2; 8 nucleotides line up with TRBD1. V was pared by 3 bases and J by 4 bases, with 2 bases of the junction left unmatched. The CDR3 covers 14 residues. Germline assignment: CDR1 SGHRS and CDR2 YFSETQ. The CDR3 sequence is CASSWDRSTGELFF. The CDR3 region has the DNA TGCGCCAGCAGCTGGGACAGGAGCACCGGGGAGCTGTTTTTT.

V gene TRBV5-1 combines with J gene TRBJ2-7; TRBD1 is a possible D gene (6 bases). The CDR3 is 13 residues long. Between the trimmed V and J ends, which lost 5 bases and 1 base, there was a span of 10 bases. The germline V gene has CDR1 SGHRS and CDR2 YFSETQ. CDR3 in DNA: TGCGCCAGCAGTTTTGGACAGTCCTACGAGCAGTACTTC. It codes for CASSFGQSYEQYF.

The V and J genes are TRBV11-1 and TRBJ2-1; 8 bases are shared with TRBD2. The CDR3 consists of 15 residues. Looked up from germline, CDR1 is SGHAT and CDR2 is FQDESV (reference sequence). V dropped 4 bases and J dropped 4; count of bases not matched to a gene: 6. CDR3 in amino acids: CASSSAGGSYNEQFF. The CDR3 DNA is TGTGCCAGCAGCTCCGCGGGGGGCTCATACAATGAGCAGTTCTTC.

V gene TRBV7-2 combines with J gene TRBJ2-7, with 9 bases lining up with TRBD1. The CDR3 has 15 amino acids. The V segment lost 5 bases and the J segment 2 bases; nucleotides outside the gene matches: 7. The germline V gene has CDR1 SGHTA and CDR2 FQGNSA. The DNA of the CDR3 is TGTGCCAGCAGCCTAAACTACAGGGGGCCCTACGAGCAGTACTTC. This translates into CASSLNYRGPYEQYF.

The chain employs TRBV29-1 and TRBJ2-5; D may be TRBD2 (5 bases). Germline CDR1 reads SQVTM; CDR2 reads ANQGSEA. Trimming stripped 7 bases from V and 2 bases from J, with 11 bases between. CDR3 length: 12 residues. This CDR3 reads CSAGGQQETQYF. The CDR3 DNA follows: TGCAGCGCCGGCGGGCAGCAAGAGACCCAGTACTTC.